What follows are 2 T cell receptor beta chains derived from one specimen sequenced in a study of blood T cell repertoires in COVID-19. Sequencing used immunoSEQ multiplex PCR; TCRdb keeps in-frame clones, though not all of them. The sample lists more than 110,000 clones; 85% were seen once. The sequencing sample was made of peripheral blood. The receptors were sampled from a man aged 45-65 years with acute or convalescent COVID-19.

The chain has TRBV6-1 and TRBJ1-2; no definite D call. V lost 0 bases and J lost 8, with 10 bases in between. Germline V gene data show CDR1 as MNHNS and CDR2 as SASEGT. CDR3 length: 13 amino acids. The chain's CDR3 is CASSEAAGNGYTF. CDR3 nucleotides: TGTGCCAGCAGTGAAGCGGCAGGCAACGGCTACACCTTC.

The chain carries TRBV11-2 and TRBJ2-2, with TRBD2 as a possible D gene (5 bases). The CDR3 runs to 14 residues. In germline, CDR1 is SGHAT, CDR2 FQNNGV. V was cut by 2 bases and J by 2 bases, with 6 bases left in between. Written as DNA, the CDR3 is TGTGCCAGCAGCTTAACGGGAAACACCGGGGAGCTGTTTTTT. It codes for CASSLTGNTGELFF.